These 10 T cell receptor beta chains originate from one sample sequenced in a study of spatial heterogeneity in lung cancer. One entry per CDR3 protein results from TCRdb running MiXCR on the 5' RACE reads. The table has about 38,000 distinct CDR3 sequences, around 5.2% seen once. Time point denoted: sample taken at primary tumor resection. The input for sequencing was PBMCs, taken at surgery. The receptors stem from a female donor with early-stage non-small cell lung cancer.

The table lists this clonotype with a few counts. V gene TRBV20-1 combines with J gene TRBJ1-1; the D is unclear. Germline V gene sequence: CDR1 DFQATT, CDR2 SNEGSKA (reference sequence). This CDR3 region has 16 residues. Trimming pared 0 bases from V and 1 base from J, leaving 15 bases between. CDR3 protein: CSARDGWRPGNTEAFF. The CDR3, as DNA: TGCAGTGCTAGAGATGGTTGGAGGCCCGGGAACACTGAAGCTTTCTTT.

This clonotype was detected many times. The CDR3 DNA sequence: TGTGCCAGCAGCGTAGCCAGGGAAGGCACCGGGGAGCTGTTTTTT. It codes for CASSVAREGTGELFF. V is TRBV9 and J is TRBJ2-2; D perhaps matches TRBD1 (5 bases). Deletions cut 0 bases from V and 4 bases from J, with 10 bases between. This CDR3 has 15 amino acids. From germline, CDR1 is SGDLS and CDR2 YYNGEE.

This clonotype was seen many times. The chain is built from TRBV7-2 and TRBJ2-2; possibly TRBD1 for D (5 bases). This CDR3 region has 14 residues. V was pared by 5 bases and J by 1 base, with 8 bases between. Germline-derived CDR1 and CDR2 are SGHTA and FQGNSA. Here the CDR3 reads CASSADRNTGELFF. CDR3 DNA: TGTGCCAGCAGCGCTGACAGGAACACCGGGGAGCTGTTTTTT.

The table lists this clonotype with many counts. The CDR3 DNA sequence: TGCGCCAGCAGTAACATCTACCGGACAGGTTATAATTCACCCCTCCACTTT. Encoded protein: CASSNIYRTGYNSPLHF. The rearrangement uses TRBV4-3 and TRBJ1-6, with 7 bases that match TRBD1. This CDR3 is built from 17 residues. Germline V gives CDR1 LGHNA, CDR2 YSLEER. V was pared by 6 bases and J by 4 bases, with 12 bases of the junction left unmatched.

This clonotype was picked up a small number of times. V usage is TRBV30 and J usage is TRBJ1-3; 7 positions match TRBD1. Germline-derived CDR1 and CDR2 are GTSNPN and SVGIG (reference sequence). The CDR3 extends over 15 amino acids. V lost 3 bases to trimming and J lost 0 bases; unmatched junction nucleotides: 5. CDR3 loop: CAWRKDRVSGNTIYF. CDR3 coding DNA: TGTGCCTGGAGAAAAGACAGGGTCTCTGGAAACACCATATATTTT.

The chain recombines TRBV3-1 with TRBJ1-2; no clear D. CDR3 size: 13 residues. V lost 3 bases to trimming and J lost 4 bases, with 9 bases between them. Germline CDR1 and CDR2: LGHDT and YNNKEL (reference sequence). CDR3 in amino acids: CASSQADSYGYTF. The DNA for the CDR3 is TGTGCCAGCAGCCAGGCCGACTCCTATGGCTACACCTTC.

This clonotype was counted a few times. CDR3 sequence: CASSATGYGYTF. In DNA form, the CDR3 reads TGTGCCAGCTCAGCGACAGGATATGGCTACACCTTC. This chain uses TRBV18 with TRBJ1-2; possible D gene TRBD1, 6 bases. Germline lookup yields CDR1 KGHSH and CDR2 LQKENI. The CDR3 is made up of 12 amino acids. V lost 5 bases and J 5 bases, leaving 9 bases between the germline ends. Supplemented by reference TRBV18 and TRBJ1-2, the full variable domain reads NAGVMQNPRHLVRRRGQEARLRCSPMKGHSHVYWYRQLPEEGLKFMVYLQKENIIDESGMPKERFSAEFPKEGPSILRIQQVVRGDSAAYFCASSATGYGYTFGSGTRLTVV.

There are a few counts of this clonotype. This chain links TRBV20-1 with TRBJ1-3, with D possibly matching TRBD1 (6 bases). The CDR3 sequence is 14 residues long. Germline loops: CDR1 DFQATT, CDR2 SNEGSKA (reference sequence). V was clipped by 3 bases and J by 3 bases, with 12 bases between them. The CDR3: CSARDSQRGNTIYF. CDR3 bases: TGCAGTGCTAGGGACAGCCAACGTGGAAACACCATATATTTT.

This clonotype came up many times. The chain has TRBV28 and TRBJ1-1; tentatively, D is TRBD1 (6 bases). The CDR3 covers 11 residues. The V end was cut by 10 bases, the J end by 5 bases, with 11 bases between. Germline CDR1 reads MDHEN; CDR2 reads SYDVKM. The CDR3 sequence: CAIRGRTEAFF. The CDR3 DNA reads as TGTGCCATCCGGGGGCGAACTGAAGCTTTCTTT.

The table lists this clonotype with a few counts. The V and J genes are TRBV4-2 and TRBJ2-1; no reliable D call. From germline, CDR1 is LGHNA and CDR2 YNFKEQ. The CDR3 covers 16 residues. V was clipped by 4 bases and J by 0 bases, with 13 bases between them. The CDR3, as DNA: TGTGCCAGCAGCCTAACTACTGTGAGCTCCTACAATGAGCAGTTCTTC. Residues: CASSLTTVSSYNEQFF.